Given below is one T cell receptor beta chain in context. Its binding antigen is unknown. Within one base of it there is no much larger clone, and no base qualities were kept. The immunoSEQ Assay, a bias-controlled multiplex PCR, was used to amplify TCRbeta CDR3 regions from genomic DNA. Per the source publication's procedure: The number of nucleated cells in each sample was estimated by amplification of reference gene primers within the assay. To quantify the absolute abundance of each unique TCRbeta CDR3 rearrangement, sequence reads were collapsed and filtered. For each sample, productive Simpson clonality was calculated as the square root of Simpson's diversity index over productive rearrangements. TCRdb obtained this table from immuneACCESS and retained in-frame rearrangements with V and J assigned. These tables miss some clones; where compared with another copy, unresolved V genes account for less than half of the shortfall, and the remainder is unexplained. Clonal size and the V and J genes are those of that table, whereas D and trimming came from the DNA. The sample table holds about 280,000 clones, of which roughly 80% were seen once. The top ten clones comprise over 9% of the sample.

A second Seattle source provided samples from volunteer blood donors who had recovered from COVID-19. Whole blood was collected in K2EDTA tubes by collaborating institutions according to the institutions' own protocols. Collaborator samples were shipped for TCRbeta analysis as frozen whole blood, isolated PBMCs, or DNA extracted from either sample type. Via the germline V gene (reference sequence), CDR1 is LGHDT and CDR2 YNNKEL. Including the terminal cysteine and phenylalanine, the CDR3 comprises 14 residues. Only CDR3 DNA remains: 42 bases, in frame from the first base. Trimming takes 4 bases off V and 5 bases off J; junction bases not matched to a gene: 7. The source of the sample is a study of blood T cell repertoires in COVID-19 (dated by TCRdb to 2019 to 2021). Background on the whole study: The collaborator samples originated in the United States, Italy and Spain and spanned the acute and convalescent phases of COVID-19. The material from the prospective study consisted of cDNA or gDNA derived from T cells, B-cell-depleted T cells, or PBMCs. The dataset comprised deeply sampled blood TCRbeta repertoires from subjects exposed to, actively infected with, or recovered from COVID-19. The repertoires were made available in a free public database intended to serve as a resource for research on the immune response to SARS-CoV-2. The samples were drawn from the first 160 participants of the ongoing ImmuneRACE study and from over a thousand subjects provided by 6 global collaborators. Sample metadata almost always included a de-identified subject ID, COVID-19 status, age in years and sex. HLA class I and class II types, where available, came from metadata supplied by the sample provider rather than from assay-based typing. Results the study describes overall, beyond this receptor: Clinical and demographic metadata were provided uncurated, with the amount varying by source and participant.

This receptor was obtained from a woman aged 45-65 years who had recovered from COVID-19. The chain was built from TRBV3-1 (or the pseudogene TRBV3-2) and TRBJ2-5, and 7 bases in between align with TRBD1. The specimen sequenced was peripheral blood. DNA sequence: TGTGCCAGCAGCCCCGACAGGGCTCGGGAGACCCAGTACTTC. This translates into CASSPDRARETQYF.